Listed below are T cell receptor beta chains from one sample, sequenced in a study of blood T cell repertoires in COVID-19. Method: immunoSEQ multiplex PCR; TCRdb's copy keeps in-frame clones and lacks some. The sample yields roughly 57,000 clones, around 70% seen once. The sequenced material came from peripheral blood. All receptors derive from a woman between 65 and 79 years old with acute or convalescent COVID-19. The CDR3 runs from the conserved cysteine through the conserved F or W.

J,V,CDR3
TRBJ2-1,TRBV7-7,CASSAGTSGYNEQFF
TRBJ1-2,TRBV7-3,CASSLANRVGYTF
TRBJ1-4,TRBV5-1,CASSSPRVGEKLFF
TRBJ2-1,TRBV5-1,CASNVGSSYNEQFF
TRBJ1-1,TRBV6-5,CASSYRGRGYTEAFF
TRBJ1-4,TRBV30,CAWTEGGLGEKLFF
TRBJ2-5,TRBV30,CAWSQGETQYF
TRBJ1-1,TRBV3-1/TRBV3-2,CASSPPLGDRVKAFF
TRBJ1-1,TRBV5-4,CASSRTPGTDKLNTEAFF
TRBJ1-2,TRBV30,CAWSLDRGGGYTF
TRBJ1-1,TRBV4-1,CASSQEAGPSTEAFF
TRBJ2-5,TRBV6-5,CASSYSGRGGRGTQYF
TRBJ1-2,TRBV28,CASSLGGANYGYTF
TRBJ2-7,TRBV7-9,CASSSTGYEQYF
TRBJ1-2,TRBV7-9,CASSTTGGIHYGYTF
TRBJ2-5,TRBV4-1,CASSPLGGAETQYF
TRBJ2-1,TRBV2,CASSWDRGFGSEQFF
TRBJ2-3,TRBV9,CASSVWAGNPSTDTQYF
TRBJ1-2,TRBV7-9,CASGPRGAGGYTF
TRBJ1-1,TRBV27,CASSFTRRRNTEAFF
TRBJ1-3,TRBV30,CAWSVRGFFGNTIYF
TRBJ2-1,TRBV4-1,CASSQLGQGYNEQFF
TRBJ1-2,TRBV10-2,CASNRDSYGYTF
TRBJ2-7,TRBV6-5,CASSYSSGGTYEQYF
TRBJ2-3,TRBV9,CASSATSKRGTDTQYF
TRBJ1-1,TRBV2,CASRNTGSIEAFF
TRBJ2-5,TRBV5-5,CASSLRPGGPQETQYF
TRBJ1-1,TRBV5-1,CASSLGERDRRDLMNTEAFF
TRBJ1-1,TRBV11-2,CASSLIWESTEAFF
TRBJ1-3,TRBV29-1,CSVDSDNGGNTIYF
TRBJ1-3,TRBV19,CASRQGSGNTIYF
TRBJ2-5,TRBV3-1/TRBV3-2,CASSQRGRETQYF
TRBJ1-2,TRBV18,CASSLSYGYTF
TRBJ1-5,TRBV2,CAGAGEGQPQHF